These T cell receptor beta chains were read from a single sample in a study of blood T cell repertoires in COVID-19. The method was immunoSEQ multiplex PCR; TCRdb's version includes in-frame clones alone and lacks a portion of them. This sample has some 290,000 clones, with almost 90% found just once. The sample comprised peripheral blood. These TCRs come from a woman in her 40s with COVID-19, enrolled during active disease. The CDR3 runs from the conserved cysteine through the conserved F or W. The D gene is left open where the match is weak. Rows may omit the clone size; those that give it use once, few, many or a size class.

v_gene	j_gene	abundance	d_gene	CDR3aa	CDR3nt
TRBV5-4	TRBJ1-4	once	TRBD1	CASSSRQGTNEKLFF	TGTGCCAGCAGCTCCCGACAGGGTACTAATGAAAAACTGTTTTTT
TRBV18	TRBJ1-5	-	-	CASSPPFGEGQPQHF	TGTGCCAGCTCACCACCGTTCGGGGAAGGTCAGCCCCAGCATTTT
TRBV4-3	TRBJ2-7	-	-	CASSQVRGAPYEQYF	TGCGCCAGCAGCCAAGTACGGGGGGCCCCCTACGAGCAGTACTTC
TRBV18	TRBJ1-1	-	-	CASSKSGGVSEAFF	TGTGCCAGCTCCAAGTCCGGAGGGGTATCTGAAGCTTTCTTT
TRBV7-2	TRBJ1-1	few	-	CASSLTRGTEAFF	TGTGCCAGCAGCTTAACCAGGGGCACTGAAGCTTTCTTT
TRBV28	TRBJ1-1	-	TRBD1	CASSLGDRDGTEAFF	TGTGCCAGCAGTTTAGGGGACAGGGACGGGACTGAAGCTTTCTTT
TRBV11-2	TRBJ1-1	-	-	CASTHGANTEAFF	TGTGCCAGCACACATGGGGCGAACACTGAAGCTTTCTTT
TRBV6-1	TRBJ1-1	-	-	CASSEARGTMNTEAFF	TGTGCCAGCAGTGAAGCGCGGGGAACTATGAACACTGAAGCTTTCTTT
TRBV5-1	TRBJ1-5	-	TRBD1	CASSLEPGQNSNQPQHF	TGCGCCAGCAGCTTGGAACCGGGACAGAATAGCAATCAGCCCCAGCATTTT
TRBV27	TRBJ1-5	once	TRBD1	CASSLYPGTVSNQPQHF	TGTGCCAGCAGTTTATACCCCGGGACAGTCAGCAATCAGCCCCAGCATTTT
TRBV15	TRBJ1-2	-	-	CATSSVIGTGYGYTF	TGTGCCACCAGCAGCGTAATCGGAACGGGCTATGGCTACACCTTC
TRBV6-2/TRBV6-3	TRBJ1-2	-	-	CASSYSWRPNYGYTF	TGTGCCAGCAGTTACTCGTGGAGACCTAACTATGGCTACACCTTC
TRBV29-1	TRBJ1-1	-	-	CSVVQGMSVAFF	TGCAGCGTTGTTCAGGGGATGTCAGTAGCTTTCTTT
TRBV6-5	TRBJ1-4	-	-	CASSYGGATNEKLFF	TGTGCCAGCAGTTACGGAGGGGCGACTAATGAAAAACTGTTTTTT
TRBV7-2	TRBJ2-1	-	TRBD1	CASSPSTGGYNEQFF	TGTGCCAGCAGCCCTTCGACAGGGGGGTACAATGAGCAGTTCTTC
TRBV28	TRBJ2-1	-	TRBD2	CASSPRTSGNEQFF	TGTGCCAGCAGTCCGCGGACTAGCGGTAATGAGCAGTTCTTC
TRBV15	TRBJ2-5	-	-	CATSRDLRNSHQETQYF	TGTGCCACCAGCAGAGATTTACGGAACAGCCACCAAGAGACCCAGTACTTC
TRBV28	TRBJ1-3	-	-	CASSRIIASGNTIYF	TGTGCCAGCAGCCGAATAATAGCCTCTGGAAACACCATATATTTT
TRBV4-1	TRBJ2-3	-	-	CASSQAGGPTDTQYF	TGCGCCAGCAGCCAAGCCGGGGGGCCCACAGATACGCAGTATTTT
TRBV5-1	TRBJ1-2	-	TRBD1	CASSLEGQGEVANYGYTF	TGCGCCAGCAGCTTGGAGGGACAGGGGGAGGTAGCCAACTATGGCTACACCTTC
TRBV9	TRBJ1-4	-	-	CASSWRGDFNEKLFF	TGTGCCAGCAGCTGGCGGGGGGATTTTAATGAAAAACTGTTTTTT
TRBV6-5	TRBJ1-1	-	TRBD1	CASSYMRTGGTEAFF	TGTGCCAGCAGTTACATGCGGACAGGGGGCACTGAAGCTTTCTTT
TRBV5-1	TRBJ1-4	-	-	CASSFGTDEKLFF	TGCGCCAGCAGCTTCGGGACTGATGAAAAACTGTTTTTT
TRBV27	TRBJ1-6	-	-	CASSPRRGAGGSNSPLHF	TGTGCCAGCAGTCCGCGCCGCGGGGCAGGAGGGTCTAATTCACCCCTCCACTTT
TRBV6-5	TRBJ1-2	-	-	CASSPAWRAQDGYTF	TGTGCCAGCAGCCCGGCCTGGAGGGCTCAGGATGGCTACACCTTC
TRBV4-3	TRBJ1-5	-	-	CASSPGGNGPQHF	TGCGCCAGCAGCCCCGGCGGGAATGGGCCCCAGCATTTT
TRBV10-2	TRBJ2-7	-	TRBD2	CASNPSGRGPYEQYF	TGCGCCAGCAATCCCAGCGGGAGAGGGCCTTACGAGCAGTACTTC
TRBV6-5	TRBJ2-7	-	TRBD1	CASSQIGTGGEQYF	TGTGCCAGCAGTCAAATCGGGACAGGGGGCGAGCAGTACTTC